This T cell receptor (beta chain) was identified in a study of PD-1 blockade in mismatch repair-deficient tumors. Study-level information: Patients had roughly twelve mismatch repair-deficient cancer types, all previously treated and progressing.

Only a few counts were recorded for this clone. Antigen specificity is unknown. Sequencing was performed with immunoSEQ multiplex PCR; in TCRdb, only in-frame clones are kept and a portion is missing. The data show around 38,000 clones, roughly three quarters seen once. The germline CDR1 and CDR2 sequences are SGHDN and FVKESK. Trimming shortened V by 9 bases and J by 5 bases, and 13 bases separated the two germline ends. The CDR3 has 12 residues. Overall study results and limits: After pembrolizumab, tumor-resident clones rose rapidly, then generally contracted before radiologic responses.

The TCR was taken from an adult with mismatch repair-deficient cancer. Sequencing used peripheral blood, obtained 4 weeks after starting pembrolizumab. The chain has TRBV14 and TRBJ1-2; no definite D call. CDR3 sequence: CASGEYIYGYTF. The DNA for the CDR3 is TGTGCCAGTGGAGAATACATTTATGGCTACACCTTC.